Ten or more counts support the clone carrying this T cell receptor (beta chain). This CDR3 has 14 amino acids. Germline CDR1 KGHDR, CDR2 SFDVKD. V was clipped by 3 bases and J by 7 bases, with 12 bases between them. Generation of TCR cDNA used 5'RACE template switching (which added a universal primer site and UMIs). TCRdb ran MiXCR on the 5' RACE reads and lists one entry per CDR3 protein. The sample lists 170,000 or so distinct CDR3 sequences, approximately 6% occurring once. The data were taken from a study of T cells after yellow fever vaccination. The specimen was CD4+ T cells sorted from PBMCs, collected on the day of the first yellow fever vaccination. This clonotype was sampled from a young man who received the YFV17D yellow fever vaccine. This chain uses TRBV24-1 with TRBJ2-1; no clear D gene. Written as DNA, the CDR3 is TGTGCCACCAGTGATGGCCTCCCGCGGAATGAGCAGTTCTTC. It codes for CATSDGLPRNEQFF.